This TCR beta chain was profiled in a study of blood T cell repertoires in COVID-19. Overall study context: Acute-phase and convalescent COVID-19 samples originated in the United States, Italy and Spain.

Repertoires were generated with immunoSEQ multiplex PCR, while TCRdb's copy carries only in-frame clones and drops some. The data show about 120,000 clones, roughly 91% seen once. Trimming took 5 bases from V and 0 from J, leaving 12 bases between them. The CDR3 is made up of 15 amino acids. Germline assignment: CDR1 KGHDR and CDR2 SFDVKD. This chain links TRBV24-1 with TRBJ2-5; TRBD2 might be the D (5 bases). The source material was peripheral blood. This receptor was identified in a woman aged 45-59 years with acute or convalescent COVID-19. CDR3 DNA: TGTGCCACCAGTGGGAGAGCGGAGCACCAAGAGACCCAGTACTTC. Protein sequence: CATSGRAEHQETQYF.